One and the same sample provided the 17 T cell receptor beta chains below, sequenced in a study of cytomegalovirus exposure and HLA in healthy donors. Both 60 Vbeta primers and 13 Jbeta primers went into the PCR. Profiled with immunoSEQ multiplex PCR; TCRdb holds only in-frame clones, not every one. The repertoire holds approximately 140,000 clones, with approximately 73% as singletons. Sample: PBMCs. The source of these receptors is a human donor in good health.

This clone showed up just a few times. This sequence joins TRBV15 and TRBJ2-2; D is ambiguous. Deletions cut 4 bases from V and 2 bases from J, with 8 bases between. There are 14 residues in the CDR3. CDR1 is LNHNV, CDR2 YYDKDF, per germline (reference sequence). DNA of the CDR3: TGTGCCACCAGCAAAGCGTTAAACACCGGGGAGCTGTTTTTT. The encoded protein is CATSKALNTGELFF.

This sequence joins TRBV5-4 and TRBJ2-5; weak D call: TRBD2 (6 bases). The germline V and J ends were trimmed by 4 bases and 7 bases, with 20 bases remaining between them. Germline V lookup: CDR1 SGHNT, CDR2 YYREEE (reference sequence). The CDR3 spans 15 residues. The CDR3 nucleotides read TGTGCCAGCAGCCCCGGGACTGCCTTACTTGGGACCCAGTACTTC. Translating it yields CASSPGTALLGTQYF.

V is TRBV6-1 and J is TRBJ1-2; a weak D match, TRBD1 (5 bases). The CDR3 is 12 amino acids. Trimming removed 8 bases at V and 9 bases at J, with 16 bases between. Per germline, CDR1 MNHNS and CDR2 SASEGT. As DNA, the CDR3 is TGTGCCAGCCCTCAACCGGGACTGAGCTACACCTTC. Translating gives CASPQPGLSYTF.

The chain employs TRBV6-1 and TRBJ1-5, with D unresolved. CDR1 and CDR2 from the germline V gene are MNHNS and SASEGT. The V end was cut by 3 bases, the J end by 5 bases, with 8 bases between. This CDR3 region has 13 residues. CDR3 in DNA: TGTGCCAGCAGTGACACTTTCCATCAGCCCCAGCATTTT. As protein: CASSDTFHQPQHF.

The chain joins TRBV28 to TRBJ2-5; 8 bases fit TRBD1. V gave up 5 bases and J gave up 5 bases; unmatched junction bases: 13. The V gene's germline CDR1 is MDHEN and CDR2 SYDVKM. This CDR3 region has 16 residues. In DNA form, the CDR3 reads TGTGCCAGCAGTCGATTCAACAGGGGGTTGTCGGAGACCCAGTACTTC. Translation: CASSRFNRGLSETQYF.

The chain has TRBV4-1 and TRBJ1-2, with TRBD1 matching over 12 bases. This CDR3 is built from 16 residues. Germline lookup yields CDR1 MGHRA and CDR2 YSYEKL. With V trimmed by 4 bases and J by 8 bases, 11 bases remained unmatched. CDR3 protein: CASSREKGQGAQGYTF. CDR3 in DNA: TGCGCCAGCAGCCGAGAAAAGGGACAGGGGGCTCAAGGCTACACCTTC.

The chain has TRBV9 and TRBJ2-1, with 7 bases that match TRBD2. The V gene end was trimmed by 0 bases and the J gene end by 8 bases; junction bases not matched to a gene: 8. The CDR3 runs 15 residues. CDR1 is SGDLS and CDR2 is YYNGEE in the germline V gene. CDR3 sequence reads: CASSVGGAGAYEQFF. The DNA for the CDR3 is TGTGCCAGCAGCGTAGGAGGGGCGGGAGCCTATGAGCAGTTCTTC.

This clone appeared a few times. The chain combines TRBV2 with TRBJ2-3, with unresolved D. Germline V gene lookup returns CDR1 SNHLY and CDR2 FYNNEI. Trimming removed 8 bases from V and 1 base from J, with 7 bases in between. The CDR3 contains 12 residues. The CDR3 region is CASGHGTDTQYF. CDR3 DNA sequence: TGTGCCAGCGGGCACGGCACAGATACGCAGTATTTT.

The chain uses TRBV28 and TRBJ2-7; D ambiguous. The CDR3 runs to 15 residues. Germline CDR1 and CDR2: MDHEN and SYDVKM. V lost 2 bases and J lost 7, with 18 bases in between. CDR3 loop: CASSLISHTITEQYF. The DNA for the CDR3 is TGTGCCAGCAGTTTAATCTCCCACACAATAACGGAGCAGTACTTC. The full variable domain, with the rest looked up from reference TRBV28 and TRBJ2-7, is DVKVTQSSRYLVKRTGEKVFLECVQDMDHENMFWYRQDPGLGLRLIYFSYDVKMKEKGDIPEGYSVSREKKERFSLILESASTNQTSMYLCASSLISHTITEQYFGPGTRLTVT.

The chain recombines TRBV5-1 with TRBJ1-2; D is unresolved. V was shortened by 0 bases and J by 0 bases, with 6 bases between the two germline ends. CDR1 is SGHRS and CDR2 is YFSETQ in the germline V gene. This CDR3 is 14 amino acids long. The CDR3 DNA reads TGCGCCAGCAGCTTGGACAGTACTAACTATGGCTACACCTTC. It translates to CASSLDSTNYGYTF. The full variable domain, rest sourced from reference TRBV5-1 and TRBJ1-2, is KAGVTQTPRYLIKTRGQQVTLSCSPISGHRSVSWYQQTPGQGLQFLFEYFSETQRNKGNFPGRFSGRQFSNSRSEMNVSTLELGDSALYLCASSLDSTNYGYTFGSGTRLTVV.

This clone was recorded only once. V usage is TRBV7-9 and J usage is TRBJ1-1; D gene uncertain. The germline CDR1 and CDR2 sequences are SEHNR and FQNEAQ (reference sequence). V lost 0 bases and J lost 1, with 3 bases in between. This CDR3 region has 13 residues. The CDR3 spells CASSLARNTEAFF. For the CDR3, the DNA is TGTGCCAGCAGCTTAGCCAGGAACACTGAAGCTTTCTTT.

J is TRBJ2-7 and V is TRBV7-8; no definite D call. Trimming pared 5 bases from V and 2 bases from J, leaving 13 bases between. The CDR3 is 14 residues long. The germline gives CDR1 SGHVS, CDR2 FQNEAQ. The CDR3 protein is CASSPADGAYEQYF. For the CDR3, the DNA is TGTGCCAGCAGCCCGGCCGACGGAGCCTACGAGCAGTACTTC.

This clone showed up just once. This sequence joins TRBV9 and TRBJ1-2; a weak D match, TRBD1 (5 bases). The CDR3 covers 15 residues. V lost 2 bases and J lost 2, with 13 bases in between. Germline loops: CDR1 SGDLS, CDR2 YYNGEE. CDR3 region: CASSVGGVPNYGYTF. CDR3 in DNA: TGTGCCAGCAGCGTCGGGGGGGTCCCAAACTATGGCTACACCTTC.

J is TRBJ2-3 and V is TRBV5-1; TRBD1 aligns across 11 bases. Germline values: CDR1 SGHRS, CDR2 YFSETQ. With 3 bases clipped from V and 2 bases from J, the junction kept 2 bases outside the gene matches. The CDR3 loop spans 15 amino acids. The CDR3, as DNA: TGCGCCAGCAGCTATGGACAGGGGGCCACAGATACGCAGTATTTT. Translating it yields CASSYGQGATDTQYF.

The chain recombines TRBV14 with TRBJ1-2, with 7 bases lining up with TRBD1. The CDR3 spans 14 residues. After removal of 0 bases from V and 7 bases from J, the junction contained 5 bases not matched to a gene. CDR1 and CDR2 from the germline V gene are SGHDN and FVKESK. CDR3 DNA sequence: TGTGCCAGCAGCCAAGATCTAGGGGGCGGTGGCTACACCTTC. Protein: CASSQDLGGGGYTF.

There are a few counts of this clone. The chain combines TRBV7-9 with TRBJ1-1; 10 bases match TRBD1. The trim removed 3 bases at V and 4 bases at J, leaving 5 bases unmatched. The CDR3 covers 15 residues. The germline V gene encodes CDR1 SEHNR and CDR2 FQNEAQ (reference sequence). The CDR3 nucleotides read TGTGCCAGCAGCTTCCGGGACAGGGGTCCCACTGAAGCTTTCTTT. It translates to CASSFRDRGPTEAFF.

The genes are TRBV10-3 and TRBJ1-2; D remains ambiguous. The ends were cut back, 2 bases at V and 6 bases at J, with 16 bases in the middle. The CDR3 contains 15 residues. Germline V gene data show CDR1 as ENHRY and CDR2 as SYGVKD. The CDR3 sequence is CAISETLQRFDGYTF. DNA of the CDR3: TGTGCCATCAGTGAGACGTTACAGCGGTTTGATGGCTACACCTTC.